One and the same sample provided the 8 T cell receptor beta chains below, sequenced in a study of OX40 agonist ivuxolimab in advanced cancers. TCRdb's table, derived via immunoSEQ multiplex PCR, lists solely in-frame clones and lacks some. Counted here are approximately 51,000 clones, around 77% occurring once; the ten biggest clones make up around 2%. The sample consisted of CD4+ or CD8+ T cells sorted from blood, taken in a trial of the OX40 agonist ivuxolimab. The receptors originated from an adult with an advanced solid tumor such as melanoma, head and neck, liver or kidney cancer.

This chain uses TRBV18 with TRBJ2-2; 7 positions agree with TRBD2. V gave up 1 base and J gave up 5 bases; unmatched junction bases: 7. CDR1 KGHSH and CDR2 LQKENI come from the germline V gene. The CDR3 loop spans 16 amino acids. CDR3 region: CASSPRAGEGTGELFF. The CDR3 DNA reads as TGTGCCAGCTCACCACGCGCGGGAGAGGGGACCGGGGAGCTGTTTTTT.

This clone has more than one count but fewer than ten. This chain uses TRBV6-6 with TRBJ1-2; the D is unclear. Germline CDR1 and CDR2: MNHNY and SVGAGI (reference sequence). This CDR3 is 13 amino acids long. V was cut by 7 bases and J by 9 bases, with 18 bases left in between. The CDR3 region has the DNA TGTGCCAGCACCCTGGACCCTGGATCGAGCTACACCTTC. This encodes CASTLDPGSSYTF.

This clone was counted between two and nine times. This chain links TRBV19 with TRBJ1-2; D is undetermined. In germline, CDR1 is LNHDA, CDR2 SQIVND (reference sequence). V was cut by 6 bases and J by 1 base, with 3 bases left in between. There are 11 residues in the CDR3. CDR3 coding DNA: TGTGCCAGTAGATTTAACTATGGCTACACCTTC. Encoded protein: CASRFNYGYTF.

V is TRBV5-1 and J is TRBJ2-7, with 12 bases matching TRBD2. The germline V gene has CDR1 SGHRS and CDR2 YFSETQ. CDR3 length equals 14 residues. V lost 4 bases and J lost 6; bases outside the gene matches: 5. The DNA for the CDR3 is TGCGCCAGCAGCCAAGGGACTAGCGGGTCCGAGCAGTACTTC. It encodes CASSQGTSGSEQYF.

The chain is built from TRBV6-5 and TRBJ2-5; TRBD2 matches at 12 bases. V shed 8 bases, J shed 14 bases, and the junction held 6 bases outside the gene matches. The CDR3 has 11 residues. Germline V gene sequence: CDR1 MNHEY, CDR2 SVGAGI. The CDR3 sequence is CASATSGGLYF. The CDR3 nucleotides read TGTGCCAGCGCGACTAGCGGGGGCTTATACTTC.

The chain uses TRBV11-1 and TRBJ1-2, with 10 bases aligning to TRBD1. V lost 6 bases and J lost 2; bases outside the gene matches: 12. CDR3 length: 17 residues. Looked up from germline, CDR1 is SGHAT and CDR2 is FQDESV (reference sequence). For the CDR3, the DNA is TGTGCCAGCAGTCCGAGCCGGGACAGGGGACGGAACTATGGCTACACCTTC. Residues: CASSPSRDRGRNYGYTF. The whole variable domain, remainder taken from reference TRBV11-1 and TRBJ1-2, is EAEVAQSPRYKITEKSQAVAFWCDPISGHATLYWYRQILGQGPELLVQFQDESVVDDSQLPKDRFSAERLKGVDSTLKIQPAELGDSAMYLCASSPSRDRGRNYGYTFGSGTRLTVV.

This clone was seen a few times. This chain uses TRBV28 with TRBJ1-2; TRBD1 is a possible D gene (6 bases). The CDR3 has 14 amino acids. CDR1 and CDR2 (germline): MDHEN, SYDVKM. The ends were cut back, 6 bases at V and 4 bases at J, with 15 bases in the middle. This CDR3 is CASSQTGESYGYTF. In DNA, the CDR3 is TGTGCCAGCAGCCAGACAGGTGAATCCTATGGCTACACCTTC.

The rearrangement joins TRBV13 to TRBJ2-3, with 7 bases lining up with TRBD2. The CDR3 has 17 residues. The V and J ends lost 9 bases and 3 bases, in that order; junction bases with no gene match: 18. Germline V gene lookup returns CDR1 PRHDT and CDR2 FYEKMQ (reference sequence). In DNA form, the CDR3 reads TGTGCCAGGGGGCGGATGCGGGAGAATTCAGATACAGATACGCAGTATTTT. Translation gives CARGRMRENSDTDTQYF. Full variable domain (missing parts from reference TRBV13 and TRBJ2-3): AAGVIQSPRHLIKEKRETATLKCYPIPRHDTVYWYQQGPGQDPQFLISFYEKMQSDKGSIPDRFSAQQFSDYHSELNMSSLELGDSALYFCARGRMRENSDTDTQYFGPGTRLTVL.